A selection of T cell receptor beta chains follows, all from one sample in a study of T-cell reconstitution after alpha-beta-depleted transplantation in children. MiXCR, applied by TCRdb to the PCR reads, yields one record per CDR3 protein. Of around 700,000 distinct CDR3 sequences listed, around 13% were seen once; the top ten hold roughly 0.77%. Sequencing used PBMCs, obtained before TCRalphabeta/CD19-depleted stem cell transplant. The source of these receptors is a girl under 10 years old with congenital amegakaryocytic thrombocytopenia, due to receive a stem cell transplant. The CDR3 runs from the conserved cysteine through the conserved F or W. A D gene is named only where the DNA matches it firmly. Size values are once, few and many counts, or a class for expanded clones, and some rows have none.

V: TRBV6-1
D: NA
size: few
J: TRBJ2-3
DNA: TGTGCCACCGTCGGGGGCAGGACAGATACGCAGTATTTT
CDR3: CATVGGRTDTQYF

V: TRBV5-1
D: NA
size: many
J: TRBJ1-5
DNA: TGCGCCAGCAGCCTGTGGGTGAATCAGCCCCAGCATTTT
CDR3: CASSLWVNQPQHF

V: TRBV5-5
D: NA
size: NA
J: TRBJ1-1
DNA: TGTGCCAGCAGCTTGGTTGGGGCAGCTTCTGAAGCTTTCTTT
CDR3: CASSLVGAASEAFF

V: TRBV28
D: TRBD2
size: NA
J: TRBJ2-7
DNA: TGTGCCAGCAGTAGTGGACTAGCACCCTCCTACGAGCAGTACTTC
CDR3: CASSSGLAPSYEQYF

V: TRBV15
D: TRBD1
size: NA
J: TRBJ1-4
DNA: TGTGCCACCAGCACCGGGACAGGGAGGATTAATGAAAAACTGTTTTTT
CDR3: CATSTGTGRINEKLFF

V: TRBV20-1
D: NA
size: NA
J: TRBJ1-2
DNA: TGCAGTGCTAGACACCAGGGCTATGGCGACACCTTC
CDR3: CSARHQGYGDTF

V: TRBV6-2/TRBV6-3
D: NA
size: NA
J: TRBJ2-1
DNA: TGTGCCAGCAGCTTCACTGACTCCCGGTCGCAGTTCTTC
CDR3: CASSFTDSRSQFF

V: TRBV29-1
D: NA
size: many
J: TRBJ2-5
DNA: TGCAGCGTTGAAGGAGGGGTTGCAGAGACCCAGTACTTC
CDR3: CSVEGGVAETQYF

V: TRBV21-1
D: NA
size: few
J: TRBJ2-5
DNA: TGTGCCAGCAGCGAAGTTAATGCGTACCAAGAGACCCAGTACTTC
CDR3: CASSEVNAYQETQYF

V: TRBV5-1
D: NA
size: NA
J: TRBJ2-3
DNA: TGCGCCAGCAGAGCCTTAATGCTACGAGGAGATACGCAGTATTTT
CDR3: CASRALMLRGDTQYF

V: TRBV21-1
D: NA
size: few
J: TRBJ2-7
DNA: TGTGCCAGCTCTGGGAGCGGCAACGAGCAGTACTTC
CDR3: CASSGSGNEQYF

V: TRBV12-3/TRBV12-4
D: NA
size: many
J: TRBJ2-5
DNA: TGTGCCAGCAGTTTAGCGGGGCTGGGGGAGACCCAGTACTTC
CDR3: CASSLAGLGETQYF

V: TRBV20-1
D: NA
size: NA
J: TRBJ2-7
DNA: TGCAGTGCAAACCGGGACACCTACGAGCAGTACTTC
CDR3: CSANRDTYEQYF

V: TRBV5-1
D: NA
size: many
J: TRBJ2-7
DNA: TGCGCCAGCAGCACCGACAGTTACGAGCAGTACTTC
CDR3: CASSTDSYEQYF

V: TRBV20-1
D: NA
size: many
J: TRBJ1-1
DNA: TGCAGTGCTACAAATCCCGGACGGACTAACACTGAAGCTTTCTTT
CDR3: CSATNPGRTNTEAFF

V: TRBV5-6
D: TRBD1
size: few
J: TRBJ1-5
DNA: TGTGCCAGCAGCTTGGGTGGGGACAGGGACTTTGGTCAGCCCCAGCATTTT
CDR3: CASSLGGDRDFGQPQHF

V: TRBV5-1
D: NA
size: NA
J: TRBJ1-3
DNA: TGCGCCAGCAGCTTGGAGGGTTTTGGAAACACCATATATTTT
CDR3: CASSLEGFGNTIYF

V: TRBV15
D: TRBD2
size: few
J: TRBJ2-4
DNA: TGTGCCACCAGCAGAGGGACTAGCGGGAGGGCCTTGTTTCAGTACTTC
CDR3: CATSRGTSGRALFQYF

V: TRBV20-1
D: NA
size: few
J: TRBJ1-4
DNA: TGCAGTGCTAGAGATGCGGGAGCTAATGAAAAACTGTTTTTT
CDR3: CSARDAGANEKLFF

V: TRBV20-1
D: TRBD2
size: many
J: TRBJ2-3
DNA: TGCAGTGCCCCTACTAGCGGGAGTCGCACAGATACGCAGTATTTT
CDR3: CSAPTSGSRTDTQYF

V: TRBV12-3/TRBV12-4
D: TRBD1
size: many
J: TRBJ2-7
DNA: TGTGCCAGCAGTTTACCTCCCGGGACAGGAAACGAGCAGTACTTC
CDR3: CASSLPPGTGNEQYF

V: TRBV5-1
D: NA
size: many
J: TRBJ2-6
DNA: TGCGCCAGCGGATCGGACTCTGGGGCCAACGTCCTGACTTTC
CDR3: CASGSDSGANVLTF

V: TRBV20-1
D: NA
size: NA
J: TRBJ1-2
DNA: TGCAGCGCCGGGACGCAGGCCGTAGGCTACCCCTTC
CDR3: CSAGTQAVGYPF